One and the same sample provided the 20 T cell receptor beta chains below, sequenced in a study of beta chain features in type 1 diabetes. General study results and limits: Among all four CD4+ subsets, Type 1 diabetes patients had TCRB CDR3s that were moderately but significantly shorter.

These receptors are not linked to any known antigen. Investigators reverse transcribed all isolated RNA, so they sequenced expressed TCRB transcripts. TCRdb's copy holds only in-frame clones and misses some; the assay was immunoSEQ multiplex PCR. The data contain 150,000 or so clones, over 55% of them singletons. What was sequenced was naive CD4+ T cells from blood. These receptors were collected from a man aged 25-45 years with type 1 diabetes.

V usage is TRBV30 and J usage is TRBJ1-1; no reliable D call. The CDR3 extends over 12 amino acids. Trimming took 4 bases from V and 6 from J, leaving 12 bases between them. CDR1 is GTSNPN, CDR2 SVGIG, per germline (reference sequence). The CDR3 nucleotides read TGTGCCTGGACTAGCCTTTCGTCTGAAGCTTTCTTT. Encoded protein: CAWTSLSSEAFF.

As for this clone: The sample contains more than one DNA sequence encoding this CDR3. This CDR3 is CASSVGDTQYF. CDR3 bases: TGTGCCAGCAGCGTCGGAGATACGCAGTATTTT. The rearrangement links TRBV9 to TRBJ2-3; D gene uncertain. V shed 2 bases and J shed 5 bases, with 3 bases lying between them. CDR3 length: 11 residues. CDR1 SGDLS and CDR2 YYNGEE come from the germline V gene.

This chain joins TRBV30 and TRBJ2-7; D gene unclear. There are 11 residues in the CDR3. Germline CDR1 is GTSNPN and CDR2 is SVGIG (reference sequence). The V end lost 1 base, the J end lost 4 bases, and 5 bases lay between the germline ends. DNA for the CDR3: TGTGCCTGGAGTGAGGTTTACGAGCAGTACTTC. This gives the protein CAWSEVYEQYF. The variable domain in full, with the rest retrieved from reference TRBV30 and TRBJ2-7, is SQTIHQWPATLVQPVGSPLSLECTVEGTSNPNLYWYRQAAGRGLQLLFYSVGIGQISSEVPQNLSASRPQDRQFILSSKKLLLSDSGFYLCAWSEVYEQYFGPGTRLTVT.

The chain couples TRBV7-9 to TRBJ2-3; D might be TRBD1 or TRBD2, each matching 5 bases. Germline loops: CDR1 SEHNR, CDR2 FQNEAQ (reference sequence). The CDR3 covers 14 residues. Trimming took 2 bases from V and 2 from J, leaving 8 bases between them. The CDR3 coding sequence is TGTGCCAGCAGCTTACGGGGACCCACAGATACGCAGTATTTT. Translating it yields CASSLRGPTDTQYF.

Only a few counts were recorded for this clone. V gene TRBV2 combines with J gene TRBJ2-2; D is possibly TRBD1 (6 bases). Per germline, CDR1 SNHLY and CDR2 FYNNEI. The CDR3 runs 14 residues. V lost 6 bases to trimming and J lost 4 bases, with 12 bases between them. CDR3 sequence reads: CASRGTTGTGELFF. The CDR3 nucleotides read TGTGCCAGCAGGGGCACGACAGGCACCGGGGAGCTGTTTTTT.

For this clone: This same CDR3 is encoded by further DNA sequences in the sample. The chain is built from TRBV7-2 and TRBJ2-1, with TRBD1 identical over 8 bases. CDR1 is SGHTA and CDR2 is FQGNSA in the germline V gene. This CDR3 contains 13 residues. V shed 1 base and J 7 bases; nucleotides not matched to a gene: 0. CDR3 nucleotide sequence: TGTGCCAGCAGCTTAGACAGGGGGAATGAGCAGTTCTTC. This sequence encodes CASSLDRGNEQFF. Full variable domain (rest looked up from reference TRBV7-2 and TRBJ2-1): GAGVSQSPSNKVTEKGKDVELRCDPISGHTALYWYRQSLGQGLEFLIYFQGNSAPDKSGLPSDRFSAERTGGSVSTLTIQRTQQEDSAVYLCASSLDRGNEQFFGPGTRLTVL.

V usage is TRBV18 and J usage is TRBJ2-2; TRBD1 is a possible D gene (5 bases). This CDR3 is 16 amino acids long. Germline V CDR1 and CDR2: KGHSH, LQKENI. V lost 6 bases to trimming and J lost 0 bases, with 14 bases between them. The CDR3 region has the DNA TGTGCCAGCTCGCGAATGGACAAAGCGAACACCGGGGAGCTGTTTTTT. Its protein product is CASSRMDKANTGELFF.

The J gene is TRBJ2-3, the V gene TRBV27, with D tentatively TRBD2 (5 bases). Germline V CDR1 and CDR2: MNHEY, SMNVEV (reference sequence). Trimming took off 2 bases at V and 5 bases at J, with 11 bases between the two ends. The CDR3 is 14 residues long. The CDR3 DNA sequence: TGTGCCAGCAGTTTAACCCGGACTGAAGATACGCAGTATTTT. Residues: CASSLTRTEDTQYF.

The CDR3 here is CASSQRQGRSYNEQFF. CDR3 nucleotides: TGCGCCAGCAGCCAGAGACAGGGACGCTCCTACAATGAGCAGTTCTTC. V is TRBV4-3 and J is TRBJ2-1; 7 bases are shared with TRBD1. This CDR3 has 16 amino acids. Trimming took 3 bases from V and 0 from J; bases not matched to a gene: 5. From germline, CDR1 is LGHNA and CDR2 YSLEER.

The chain recombines TRBV30 with TRBJ2-5; D is unclear. Germline lookup yields CDR1 GTSNPN and CDR2 SVGIG (reference sequence). Trimming removed 3 bases at V and 2 bases at J, with 10 bases between. The CDR3 contains 13 residues. The CDR3 reads CAWRWNIQETQYF. The CDR3 DNA reads as TGTGCCTGGAGATGGAACATTCAAGAGACCCAGTACTTC.

The table lists this clone with a few counts. This CDR3 is CASSYDLAKNIQYF. The CDR3, as DNA: TGTGCCAGCAGCTATGACCTAGCCAAAAACATTCAGTACTTC. The chain links TRBV5-5 to TRBJ2-4; D is unresolved. CDR3 length equals 14 residues. In germline, CDR1 is SGHKS, CDR2 YYEKEE (reference sequence). V shed 3 bases and J shed 0 bases, with 7 bases lying between them.

This sequence joins TRBV7-2 and TRBJ1-6, with 10 bases identical to TRBD1. CDR1 is SGHTA and CDR2 is FQGNSA in the germline V gene. The CDR3 length is 15 residues. V shed 6 bases, J shed 4 bases, and the junction held 3 bases outside the gene matches. The CDR3: CASRTGGWYNSPLHF. The DNA of the CDR3 is TGTGCCAGCAGGACAGGGGGCTGGTATAATTCACCCCTCCACTTT.

V is TRBV29-1 and J is TRBJ2-1; D remains unclear. V lost 4 bases and J 0 bases, leaving 13 bases between the germline ends. Per the germline V gene, CDR1 is SQVTM and CDR2 is ANQGSEA. CDR3 length: 15 residues. The CDR3 region has the DNA TGCAGCGTTGGAAGGCAGCCTAGCTCCTACAATGAGCAGTTCTTC. Translation gives CSVGRQPSSYNEQFF.

Here the CDR3 reads CASSLGEAGYTF. As DNA, the CDR3 is TGCGCCAGCAGCCTGGGCGAGGCTGGCTACACCTTC. This chain joins TRBV5-1 and TRBJ1-2, with no clear D. The V gene lost 4 bases and the J gene lost 7 bases, with 11 bases spanning the gap. Germline V CDR1 and CDR2: SGHRS, YFSETQ. The CDR3 loop spans 12 amino acids.

The chain has TRBV29-1 and TRBJ2-5; D uncertain. The CDR3 has 12 residues. Germline CDR1 and CDR2: SQVTM and ANQGSEA. V was clipped by 3 bases and J by 4 bases, with 9 bases between them. CDR3 residues: CSVDLASETQYF. DNA for the CDR3: TGCAGCGTTGATCTGGCGTCAGAGACCCAGTACTTC.

The rearrangement joins TRBV29-1 to TRBJ2-7, with TRBD1 matching over 7 bases. CDR1 and CDR2 (germline): SQVTM, ANQGSEA. This CDR3 is 12 amino acids long. V shed 6 bases and J 0 bases; nucleotides not matched to a gene: 2. This CDR3 is CSVRGYSYEQYF. CDR3 bases: TGCAGCGTCAGGGGGTACTCCTACGAGCAGTACTTC.

The gene calls are TRBV5-1 and TRBJ2-5, with D possibly being TRBD1 or TRBD2 (5 bases each). This CDR3 spans 16 amino acids. Germline assignment: CDR1 SGHRS and CDR2 YFSETQ. V gave up 1 base and J gave up 0 bases, with 13 bases separating them. CDR3 sequence: CASSLPIGTDQETQYF. The CDR3 region has the DNA TGCGCCAGCAGCTTGCCAATTGGGACGGACCAAGAGACCCAGTACTTC.

The V gene is TRBV7-6, the J gene TRBJ2-5; D is undetermined. This CDR3 has 14 amino acids. CDR1 is SGHVS and CDR2 is FNYEAQ in the germline V gene. Trimming removed 3 bases from V and 2 bases from J, with 10 bases in between. This CDR3 is CASSFSWAQETQYF. The DNA of the CDR3 is TGTGCCAGCAGCTTCTCCTGGGCGCAAGAGACCCAGTACTTC.

CDR3 sequence reads: CASSVGDRGTGELFF. CDR3 DNA sequence: TGTGCCAGCAGCGTAGGGGACAGGGGCACCGGGGAGCTGTTTTTT. The chain couples TRBV9 to TRBJ2-2; 10 bases align to TRBD1. Trimming took 0 bases from V and 4 from J; bases not matched to a gene: 0. Germline values: CDR1 SGDLS, CDR2 YYNGEE. The CDR3 is made up of 15 amino acids.

This clone was counted only a few times. The chain joins TRBV15 to TRBJ2-3, with a weak D call TRBD1 (5 bases). The CDR3 is made up of 16 amino acids. Germline V lookup: CDR1 LNHNV, CDR2 YYDKDF (reference sequence). V lost 5 bases, J lost 4 bases, and 19 bases lay in between. The chain's CDR3 is CATSGPTGRGSDTQYF. CDR3 DNA: TGTGCCACCAGCGGTCCGACCGGTAGGGGCTCAGATACGCAGTATTTT.